This entry is about one TCR beta chain. No antigen is known for it. The CDR3 extends over 14 amino acids. The ends were cut back, 2 bases at V and 6 bases at J, with 8 bases in the middle. Germline V gene sequence: CDR1 MDHEN, CDR2 SYDVKM. TCRdb re-analysed the RT-PCR reads in MiXCR, keeping a single row per CDR3 protein. The top ten hold around 10% of the sample, which has fewer than 750,000 distinct CDR3 sequences, around 13% seen once. The data originate from a study of response to subunit inactivated influenza vaccine. Points from the study as a whole: Authors suggested few new T cells are recruited by each seasonal influenza vaccination.

The chain joins TRBV28 to TRBJ1-6, with a weak D call TRBD1 (5 bases). The material sequenced was PBMCs from blood, taken about 12 days after vaccination. This receptor was taken from a man aged 50-59 years who received an inactivated influenza vaccine. The CDR3 DNA is TGTGCCAGCAGTTTAGGGGCCCCTAATTCACCCCTCCACTTT. Translation gives CASSLGAPNSPLHF.